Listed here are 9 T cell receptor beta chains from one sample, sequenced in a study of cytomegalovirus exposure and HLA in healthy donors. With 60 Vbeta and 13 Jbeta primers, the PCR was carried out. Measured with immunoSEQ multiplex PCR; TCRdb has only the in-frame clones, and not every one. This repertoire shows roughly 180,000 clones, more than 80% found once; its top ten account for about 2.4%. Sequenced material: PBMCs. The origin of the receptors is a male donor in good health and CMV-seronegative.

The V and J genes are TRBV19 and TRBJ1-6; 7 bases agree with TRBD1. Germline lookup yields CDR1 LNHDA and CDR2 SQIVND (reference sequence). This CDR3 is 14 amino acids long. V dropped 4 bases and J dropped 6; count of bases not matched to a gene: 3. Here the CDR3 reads CASSNQGVNSPLHF. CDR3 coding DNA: TGTGCCAGTAGTAACCAGGGGGTTAATTCACCCCTCCACTTT.

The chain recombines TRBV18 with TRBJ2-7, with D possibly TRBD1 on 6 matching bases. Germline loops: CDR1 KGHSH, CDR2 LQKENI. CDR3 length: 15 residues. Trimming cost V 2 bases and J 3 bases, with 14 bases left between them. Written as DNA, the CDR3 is TGTGCCAGCTCACCAGGACAGACCCTTAACTACGAGCAGTACTTC. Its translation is CASSPGQTLNYEQYF.

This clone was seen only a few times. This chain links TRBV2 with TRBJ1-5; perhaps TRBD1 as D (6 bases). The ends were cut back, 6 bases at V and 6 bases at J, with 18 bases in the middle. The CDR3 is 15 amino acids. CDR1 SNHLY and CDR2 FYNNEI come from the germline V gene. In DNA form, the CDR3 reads TGTGCCAGCAGGGATGACTTGCCAGGGGCTCAGCCCCAGCATTTT. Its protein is CASRDDLPGAQPQHF.

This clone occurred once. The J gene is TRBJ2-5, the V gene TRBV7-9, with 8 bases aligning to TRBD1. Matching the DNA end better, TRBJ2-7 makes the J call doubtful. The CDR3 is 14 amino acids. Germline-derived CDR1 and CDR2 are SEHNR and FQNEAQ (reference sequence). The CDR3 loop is CASSSNRGYYEQYF. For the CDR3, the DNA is TGTGCCAGCAGCTCCAACAGGGGGTACTACGAGCAGTACTTC.

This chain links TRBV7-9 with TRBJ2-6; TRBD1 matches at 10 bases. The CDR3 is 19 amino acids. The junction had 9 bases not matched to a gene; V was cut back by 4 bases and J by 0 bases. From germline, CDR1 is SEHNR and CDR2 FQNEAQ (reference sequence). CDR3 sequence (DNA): TGTGCCAGCAGCTCGAGCCCGGGACAGGGGAGCTCTGGGGCCAACGTCCTGACTTTC. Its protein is CASSSSPGQGSSGANVLTF.

CDR3 in amino acids: CASSLGDRQPQHF. As DNA, the CDR3 is TGTGCCAGCAGCTTAGGGGACAGGCAGCCCCAGCATTTT. The chain uses TRBV11-2 and TRBJ1-5; 8 bases line up with TRBD1. Germline trimming cut 1 base from V and 7 bases from J; bases unmatched to any gene: 0. The CDR3 has 13 amino acids. Germline V gives CDR1 SGHAT, CDR2 FQNNGV. Based on the CDR3 plus reference TRBV11-2 and TRBJ1-5, the full variable domain is EAGVAQSPRYKIIEKRQSVAFWCNPISGHATLYWYQQILGQGPKLLIQFQNNGVVDDSQLPKDRFSAERLKGVDSTLKIQPAKLEDSAVYLCASSLGDRQPQHFGDGTRLSIL.

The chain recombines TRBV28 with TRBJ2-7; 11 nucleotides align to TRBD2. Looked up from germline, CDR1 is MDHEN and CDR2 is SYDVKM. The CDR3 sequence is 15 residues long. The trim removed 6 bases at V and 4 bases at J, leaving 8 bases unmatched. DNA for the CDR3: TGTGCCAGCAGCTCTCGGGGACTAGCGGCATACGAGCAGTACTTC. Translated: CASSSRGLAAYEQYF. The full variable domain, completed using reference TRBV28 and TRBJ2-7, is DVKVTQSSRYLVKRTGEKVFLECVQDMDHENMFWYRQDPGLGLRLIYFSYDVKMKEKGDIPEGYSVSREKKERFSLILESASTNQTSMYLCASSSRGLAAYEQYFGPGTRLTVT.

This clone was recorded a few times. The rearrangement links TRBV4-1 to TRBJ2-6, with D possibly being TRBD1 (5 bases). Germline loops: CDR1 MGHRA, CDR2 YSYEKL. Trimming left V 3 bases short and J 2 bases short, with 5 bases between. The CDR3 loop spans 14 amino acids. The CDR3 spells CASSQTAGANVLTF. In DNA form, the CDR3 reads TGCGCCAGCAGCCAGACAGCTGGGGCCAACGTCCTGACTTTC.

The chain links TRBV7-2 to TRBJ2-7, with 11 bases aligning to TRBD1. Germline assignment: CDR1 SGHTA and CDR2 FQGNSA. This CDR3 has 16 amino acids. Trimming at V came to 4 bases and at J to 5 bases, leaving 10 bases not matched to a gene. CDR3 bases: TGTGCCAGCAGCTGGACCGGGACAGGGGGTAGCCACGAGCAGTACTTC. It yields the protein CASSWTGTGGSHEQYF.